The rows below give T cell receptor beta chains drawn from one sample of a study of metastatic and nonmetastatic thyroid tumors. TCRdb used MiXCR to call clones anew from the PCR reads. The table shows roughly 72,000 clones, with roughly 18% occurring only once. The sample taken for sequencing was blood. These receptors all come from a female donor with papillary thyroid cancer or a benign thyroid nodule (not recorded which). Some clones in this sample may be carry-over from other donors' samples. CDR3s include the opening cysteine and the closing phenylalanine or tryptophan.

V: TRBV30
J: TRBJ2-2
CDR3: CAWFSRQSGTGELFF

V: TRBV7-9
J: TRBJ1-1
CDR3: CASSPRGDTEAFF

V: TRBV6-1
J: TRBJ2-7
CDR3: CASSDPGRRDSYEQYF

V: TRBV20-1
J: TRBJ2-3
CDR3: CSASPGVGDTQYF

V: TRBV18
J: TRBJ2-7
CDR3: CASSPGGRLSSYEQYF

V: TRBV15
J: TRBJ2-2
CDR3: CATSRDLTGELFF

V: TRBV4-1
J: TRBJ2-1
CDR3: CASSQVASAQTEQFF

V: TRBV28
J: TRBJ2-3
CDR3: CASSLWSSGGGPDTQYF

V: TRBV20-1
J: TRBJ2-1
CDR3: CSARIRYNEQFF

V: TRBV25-1
J: TRBJ2-6
CDR3: CASSTGPMSSGANVLTF

V: TRBV6-1
J: TRBJ1-1
CDR3: CASMGAQSNTEAFF

V: TRBV7-2
J: TRBJ1-6
CDR3: CASSLISAGVSPLHF

V: TRBV9
J: TRBJ2-7
CDR3: CASSAGTGGYEQYF

V: TRBV4-1
J: TRBJ1-5
CDR3: CASSHPDSNQPQHF

V: TRBV30
J: TRBJ1-2
CDR3: CAWSGGEGYGYTF

V: TRBV30
J: TRBJ2-7
CDR3: CAWTTGQEPGEQYF

V: TRBV9
J: TRBJ2-2
CDR3: CASSGSTGELFF

V: TRBV20-1
J: TRBJ2-5
CDR3: CSAKGTGRETQYF

V: TRBV7-9
J: TRBJ2-1
CDR3: CASSLVAGGGNEQFF

V: TRBV6-1
J: TRBJ2-7
CDR3: CASSYGQASSSYEQYF

V: TRBV27
J: TRBJ2-7
CDR3: CASSHNRRNEQYF

V: TRBV6-5
J: TRBJ1-1
CDR3: CASSYGAGGRTEAFF

V: TRBV2
J: TRBJ2-3
CDR3: CASSEGGRIGTDTQYF

V: TRBV11-2
J: TRBJ2-1
CDR3: CASTRVGENEQFF

V: TRBV20-1
J: TRBJ2-7
CDR3: CSANGDVSYEQYF

V: TRBV15
J: TRBJ1-2
CDR3: CATSRSPPRDGGYTF

V: TRBV6-2/TRBV6-3
J: TRBJ1-6
CDR3: CASSSLTGTPLHF

V: TRBV3-1
J: TRBJ2-5
CDR3: CASSPPGRLAGTETQYF